These 28 T cell receptor beta chains were sequenced from one sample in a study of T cells in localized non-small cell lung cancer. Clones were sequenced by immunoSEQ multiplex PCR, and TCRdb holds only the in-frame ones, with some missing. The profile shows approximately 2,100 clones, 20% to 25% of them singletons. The specimen comprised lung tumor tissue, sampled before any cancer treatment. These receptors all stem from an older male donor with stage II lung adenocarcinoma.

This chain joins TRBV5-1 and TRBJ1-1; the D gene is possibly TRBD1 (5 bases). V lost 1 base, J lost 0 bases, and 19 bases lay in between. CDR1 SGHRS and CDR2 YFSETQ come from the germline V gene. This CDR3 has 18 residues. The CDR3, as DNA: TGCGCCAGCAGCTTGCGTCCAAAGCAGGGATTAATGAACACTGAAGCTTTCTTT. Its translation: CASSLRPKQGLMNTEAFF.

This clone rates as medium-sized. V gene TRBV11-3 combines with J gene TRBJ2-1; D is undetermined. In germline, CDR1 is SGHNT, CDR2 YENEEA. The CDR3 totals 16 residues. The ends were cut back, 5 bases at V and 0 bases at J, with 14 bases in the middle. The DNA for the CDR3 is TGTGCCAGCAGCATCCCCGGACCCACCTCCTACAATGAGCAGTTCTTC. Its translation is CASSIPGPTSYNEQFF.

This clone is labeled medium-sized (0.01 to 0.1%). CDR3 amino acids: CASTSDTEAFF. For the CDR3, the DNA is TGTGCCAGCACGAGCGACACTGAAGCTTTCTTT. The chain carries TRBV6-7 and TRBJ1-1, with D unclear. TRBV6-7 is an ORF; its function is uncertain. The ends were cut back, 7 bases at V and 3 bases at J, with 6 bases in the middle. The CDR3 extends over 11 amino acids.

The sample holds a few counts of this clone. The rearrangement uses TRBV11-3 and TRBJ2-7; 7 bases map to TRBD1. The CDR3 runs 14 residues. The ends lost 6 bases at V and 4 bases at J; junction bases unmatched: 9. Looked up from germline, CDR1 is SGHNT and CDR2 is YENEEA. CDR3 in amino acids: CASSDRTGPYEQYF. The CDR3 coding sequence is TGTGCCAGCAGTGACAGGACAGGCCCATACGAGCAGTACTTC.

This clone was seen a handful of times. This chain joins TRBV6-8 and TRBJ2-1; unclear D gene. CDR1 is MNHGY, CDR2 SAAAGT, per germline. V gave up 6 bases and J gave up 4 bases, with 22 bases separating them. The length of the CDR3 is 17 residues. CDR3: CASSLGVGRGWYNEQFF. CDR3 nucleotide sequence: TGTGCCAGCAGCCTTGGGGTCGGGCGAGGTTGGTACAATGAGCAGTTCTTC.

The rearrangement uses TRBV10-3 and TRBJ1-1; no reliable D call. There are 13 residues in the CDR3. Germline V gene data show CDR1 as ENHRY and CDR2 as SYGVKD. Trimming took off 11 bases at V and 2 bases at J, with 15 bases between the two ends. CDR3 sequence (DNA): TGTGCCGCAAAAAACTCGGGAAACACTGAAGCTTTCTTT. Its protein is CAAKNSGNTEAFF.

This chain links TRBV5-1 with TRBJ2-7; 13 bases fit TRBD2. The V gene end was trimmed by 3 bases and the J gene end by 5 bases; junction bases not matched to a gene: 8. Germline V gene sequence: CDR1 SGHRS, CDR2 YFSETQ. The CDR3 extends over 16 amino acids. CDR3 loop: CASSSGLAGAHDEQYF. The CDR3 DNA is TGCGCCAGCAGCTCCGGACTAGCGGGAGCGCACGACGAGCAGTACTTC.

This clone was seen only a few times. This chain links TRBV11-3 with TRBJ2-7; a possible D gene is TRBD2 (5 bases). CDR3 length equals 15 residues. Trimming stripped 3 bases from V and 1 base from J, with 13 bases between. CDR1 and CDR2 from the germline V gene are SGHNT and YENEEA. The CDR3 region is CASSLAPGNSYEQYF. The CDR3 DNA reads as TGTGCCAGCAGCTTGGCCCCGGGGAATTCCTACGAGCAGTACTTC.

This clone was found a few times. This chain joins TRBV11-3 and TRBJ1-1, with D possibly matching TRBD1 (6 bases). The V gene lost 5 bases and the J gene lost 4 bases, with 20 bases spanning the gap. The CDR3 length is 16 residues. Germline V gives CDR1 SGHNT, CDR2 YENEEA. CDR3 DNA sequence: TGTGCCAGCAGCATACAGGGTTCCCTCATGATCACTGAAGCTTTCTTT. Translating it yields CASSIQGSLMITEAFF.

This clone appeared a few times. This sequence joins TRBV6-8 and TRBJ2-3; 14 positions match TRBD2. The V gene's germline CDR1 is MNHGY and CDR2 SAAAGT. The V gene end was trimmed by 5 bases and the J gene end by 5 bases; junction bases not matched to a gene: 6. This CDR3 comprises 16 residues. CDR3 loop: CASSDRTSGGKDTQYF. As DNA, the CDR3 is TGTGCCAGCAGTGACCGGACTAGCGGGGGGAAAGATACGCAGTATTTT.

In this sample, this clone turned up a few times. The chain is built from TRBV7-5 and TRBJ2-6; TRBD1, the D gene given by the table, was not confirmed from the DNA. TRBV7-5 is assigned pseudogene status. The CDR3 is 16 residues long. The CDR3 nucleotides read TGTGCCAGCAGGCCAGTTACAGGGACTGGGGCCAACGTCCTGACTTTC. Its protein is CASRPVTGTGANVLTF.

This clone has only a few counts. The chain carries TRBV11-3 and TRBJ2-3; TRBD2 matches at 7 bases. V lost 5 bases to trimming and J lost 1 base; unmatched junction nucleotides: 9. Germline V gene data show CDR1 as SGHNT and CDR2 as YENEEA. The CDR3 has 16 residues. The CDR3 bases are TGTGCCAGCAGCCCCTTCGGGGGGAGGGGCACAGATACGCAGTATTTT. Protein product: CASSPFGGRGTDTQYF.

The J gene is TRBJ1-2, the V gene TRBV19, with D uncertain. The CDR3 is 12 residues long. V was cut by 0 bases and J by 6 bases, with 5 bases left in between. Germline CDR1 LNHDA, CDR2 SQIVND (reference sequence). The CDR3 nucleotides read TGTGCCAGTAGTATAGAGGGGAATGGCTACACCTTC. Its translation is CASSIEGNGYTF.

V is TRBV15 and J is TRBJ1-6; D unclear. Trimming cost V 5 bases and J 2 bases, with 7 bases left between them. This CDR3 is 14 amino acids long. Germline loops: CDR1 LNHNV, CDR2 YYDKDF (reference sequence). CDR3 residues: CATSGEAYNSPLHF. CDR3 sequence (DNA): TGTGCCACCAGCGGGGAGGCCTATAATTCACCCCTCCACTTT.

The chain joins TRBV6-8 to TRBJ2-7; D might be TRBD1 (5 bases). The V gene lost 5 bases and the J gene lost 8 bases, with 13 bases spanning the gap. Germline V gene sequence: CDR1 MNHGY, CDR2 SAAAGT. The CDR3 length is 12 residues. CDR3 coding DNA: TGTGCCAGCAGTACCCCGCAGGGTAAGCAGTACTTC. It translates to CASSTPQGKQYF.

The V call is TRBV30, the J call TRBJ2-3; D possibly matches TRBD1 or TRBD2 (6 bases each). V shed 0 bases and J shed 6 bases, with 10 bases lying between them. The CDR3 has 13 residues. The germline V gene encodes CDR1 GTSNPN and CDR2 SVGIG (reference sequence). In DNA, the CDR3 is TGTGCCTGGAGTGTAGGGGGGTGGGATACGCAGTATTTT. It is translated as CAWSVGGWDTQYF.

This chain connects TRBV25-1 to TRBJ2-1, with 15 bases matching TRBD2. The trim removed 3 bases at V and 9 bases at J, leaving 0 bases unmatched. The germline gives CDR1 MGHDK, CDR2 SYGVNS. This CDR3 is 14 amino acids long. CDR3 loop: CASSEGLAGGEQFF. The CDR3, as DNA: TGTGCCAGCAGTGAGGGACTAGCGGGAGGTGAGCAGTTCTTC.

There are a few counts of this clone. The chain employs TRBV11-3 and TRBJ2-5; 7 positions agree with TRBD1. The germline CDR1 and CDR2 sequences are SGHNT and YENEEA. With 3 bases clipped from V and 2 bases from J, the junction kept 9 bases outside the gene matches. This CDR3 comprises 16 residues. In nucleotides, the CDR3 is TGTGCCAGCAGCTTTTCGGACAGGAGACAGCAAGAGACCCAGTACTTC. This translates into CASSFSDRRQQETQYF.

The chain uses TRBV29-1 and TRBJ2-5; 8 positions agree with TRBD1. The trim removed 6 bases at V and 2 bases at J, leaving 8 bases unmatched. The CDR3 contains 14 residues. Germline V gene sequence: CDR1 SQVTM, CDR2 ANQGSEA. CDR3 loop: CSVPHGQGQETQYF. The CDR3 DNA is TGCAGCGTCCCTCACGGACAGGGACAAGAGACCCAGTACTTC.

V gene TRBV11-3 combines with J gene TRBJ2-1; 7 positions agree with TRBD2. Germline values: CDR1 SGHNT, CDR2 YENEEA. The junction had 13 bases not matched to a gene; V was cut back by 1 base and J by 4 bases. This CDR3 has 18 residues. CDR3 region: CASSLVPMREGQYNEQFF. CDR3 DNA: TGTGCCAGCAGCTTAGTCCCAATGAGGGAGGGCCAATACAATGAGCAGTTCTTC.

This clone has only a few counts. This chain uses TRBV11-3 with TRBJ1-1, with unresolved D. CDR1 and CDR2 (germline): SGHNT, YENEEA. The CDR3 sequence is 14 residues long. V gave up 5 bases and J gave up 4 bases, with 14 bases separating them. The CDR3 sequence is CASSARPSGTEAFF. The DNA of the CDR3 is TGTGCCAGCAGCGCAAGGCCCTCGGGCACTGAAGCTTTCTTT.

This clone was observed a few times. This chain joins TRBV11-3 and TRBJ2-1, with 7 bases lining up with TRBD1. This CDR3 spans 17 amino acids. The germline V gene has CDR1 SGHNT and CDR2 YENEEA. Trimming took 1 base from V and 5 from J; bases not matched to a gene: 11. The CDR3 region is CASSLVEGARRDNEQFF. In DNA, the CDR3 is TGTGCCAGCAGCTTAGTTGAGGGGGCGAGAAGGGACAATGAGCAGTTCTTC. Based on the CDR3 plus reference TRBV11-3 and TRBJ2-1, the full variable domain is EAGVVQSPRYKIIEKKQPVAFWCNPISGHNTLYWYLQNLGQGPELLIRYENEEAVDDSQLPKDRFSAERLKGVDSTLKIQPAELGDSAVYLCASSLVEGARRDNEQFFGPGTRLTVL.

By its share, this clone is medium-sized. The V gene is TRBV6-8, the J gene TRBJ2-7, with D tentatively TRBD1 or TRBD2 (6 bases each). The germline V gene encodes CDR1 MNHGY and CDR2 SAAAGT. The CDR3 loop spans 14 amino acids. Between the trimmed V and J ends, which lost 10 bases and 2 bases, there was a span of 18 bases. The CDR3 DNA reads TGTGCCACCTCTAGGGGGGAGGCCGCCTACGAGCAGTACTTC. Residues: CATSRGEAAYEQYF.

This chain uses TRBV9 with TRBJ2-5; 7 nucleotides align to TRBD1. The V gene end was trimmed by 3 bases and the J gene end by 4 bases; junction bases not matched to a gene: 0. This CDR3 spans 12 amino acids. Germline loops: CDR1 SGDLS, CDR2 YYNGEE. The CDR3 loop reads CASSGQGETQYF. In nucleotides, the CDR3 is TGTGCCAGCAGCGGACAGGGAGAGACCCAGTACTTC.

This clone qualifies as medium-sized. The rearrangement uses TRBV6-8 and TRBJ1-1, with D possibly TRBD1 on 5 matching bases. The germline V and J ends were trimmed by 8 bases and 3 bases, with 16 bases remaining between them. Germline CDR1 reads MNHGY; CDR2 reads SAAAGT. The CDR3 consists of 14 residues. CDR3 amino acids: CASLKGSRDTEAFF. As DNA, the CDR3 is TGTGCCAGCTTGAAGGGGTCTCGGGACACTGAAGCTTTCTTT.

This clone is large in the sample. One end of the junction does not line up with germline, which may come from a read error. The rearrangement links TRBV6-8 to TRBJ1-4; D may be TRBD1 (6 bases). Germline loops: CDR1 MNHGY, CDR2 SAAAGT. This CDR3 has 15 amino acids. CDR3 sequence (DNA): TGTGCCATCAGTGCAGGGGTTAATGGTAATGAAAAACTGTTTTTT. Its translation is CAISAGVNGNEKLFF.

In this sample, this clone turned up a few times. The chain links TRBV12-2 to TRBJ1-4; no check of the table's D call, TRBD1, against the DNA was made. TRBV12-2 is recorded as a pseudogene. CDR3 size: 15 residues. The CDR3 sequence is CASARPTGGEEKLFF. For the CDR3, the DNA is TGTGCCAGTGCAAGACCGACAGGGGGCGAGGAAAAACTGTTTTTT.

The chain links TRBV11-3 to TRBJ1-4; 9 positions match TRBD1. Trimming cost V 7 bases and J 8 bases; bases outside gene matches: 14. Germline V gene data show CDR1 as SGHNT and CDR2 as YENEEA. This CDR3 contains 16 residues. The CDR3 DNA reads TGTGCCAGCACCCTAAACGTGGGACAGGGTTCAGAAAAACTGTTTTTT. This encodes CASTLNVGQGSEKLFF.